These T cell receptor beta chains were read from a single sample in a study of blood T cells in healthy people across ages. From the 5' RACE reads, TCRdb called clonotypes with MiXCR, one entry per CDR3 protein. The table includes fewer than 900,000 distinct CDR3 sequences, around 34% detected once. Sequencing used blood. Receptor source: a man aged 18 to 30 in good health. The CDR3 runs from the conserved cysteine through the conserved F or W. D genes are given only for firm matches. Only part of the rows carry a size: once, few, many, or a class if the clone is expanded.

>TRBV19|TRBD2|TRBJ2-3|few
TGTGCCAGTAGTACGGGACTAGCGGGGTTATTATCAGATACGCAGTATTTT
CASSTGLAGLLSDTQYF
>TRBV30|NA|TRBJ2-3|NA
TGTGCCTGGACTCTGGGGTCCGATACGCAGTATTTT
CAWTLGSDTQYF
>TRBV12-3/TRBV12-4|NA|TRBJ1-2|NA
TGTGCCAGCAGTCCTCCGCGGGGCAATGGCTACACCTTC
CASSPPRGNGYTF
>TRBV29-1|TRBD2|TRBJ2-1|NA
TGCAGCGCCCCAGTGAGGACTAGCTTCCCCCGCAATGAGCAGTTCTTC
CSAPVRTSFPRNEQFF
>TRBV4-1|NA|TRBJ1-2|NA
TGCGCCAGCAGCCAAGATGAAGAAACTACTAACTATGGCTACACCTTC
CASSQDEETTNYGYTF
>TRBV4-1|NA|TRBJ2-5|NA
TGCGCCAGCAGCCAACGTCCAGGGCATGGAGAGACCCAGTACTTC
CASSQRPGHGETQYF
>TRBV20-1|NA|TRBJ1-5|few
TGCAGTGCTAGAGATTCGAGTGGAGATCAGCCCCAGCATTTT
CSARDSSGDQPQHF
>TRBV6-5|NA|TRBJ1-1|NA
TGTGCCAGCAGTTACTCGAGCAGTAGGAACACTGAAGCTTTCTTT
CASSYSSSRNTEAFF
>TRBV25-1|NA|TRBJ1-4|few
TGTGCCAGCAGTGAATTCGGGGGCCCTAATGAAAAACTGTTTTTT
CASSEFGGPNEKLFF
>TRBV29-1|NA|TRBJ2-5|many
TGCAGCGACCTAGGTATCCCGGAGACCCAGTACTTC
CSDLGIPETQYF
>TRBV3-1|TRBD2|TRBJ2-3|once
TGTGCCAGCCGAGCTAGCGGATACACAGATACGCAGTATTTT
CASRASGYTDTQYF
>TRBV3-1|NA|TRBJ2-5|few
TGTGCCAGCTCACAAGGTCCGGCCGAAGGAGTGGGGACCCAGTACTTC
CASSQGPAEGVGTQYF
>TRBV6-5|TRBD2|TRBJ2-1|NA
TGTGCCAGCAGCTTTTCTAGCGGTGCCCGAGAGACCCAGTTCTTC
CASSFSSGARETQFF
>TRBV5-1|NA|TRBJ2-1|NA
TGCGCCAGCAGCCCGATCCTCCAGGGCACCGCATCAAGGGAGCAGTTCTTC
CASSPILQGTASREQFF
>TRBV20-1|NA|TRBJ2-7|few
TGCAGTGCTAGAGATTCCCAAAGGGGGGGGTCCTACGAGCAGTACTTC
CSARDSQRGGSYEQYF
>TRBV25-1|TRBD2|TRBJ2-7|NA
TGTGCCAGCAGACCGGGCGGGGGTGCCTCCTACAATGAGCAGTACTTC
CASRPGGGASYNEQYF
>TRBV10-3|TRBD1|TRBJ2-5|NA
TGTGCCACCGGGGACAGCCAAGAGACCCAGTACTTC
CATGDSQETQYF
>TRBV20-1|NA|TRBJ1-2|many
TGCAGTGCAGGGGTCGTGGATGGCTACACCTTC
CSAGVVDGYTF
>TRBV20-1|TRBD2|TRBJ2-1|many
TGCAGTGCTACAATACTAGCGGGCTCCTACAATGAGCAGTTCTTC
CSATILAGSYNEQFF
>TRBV20-1|NA|TRBJ2-5|few
TGCAGTGCTATTAATAGGGACACAAACCAAGAGACCCAGTACTTC
CSAINRDTNQETQYF
>TRBV29-1|TRBD1|TRBJ2-5|few
TGCAGCGTCTACAGGGGGGTTGGGGAGACCCAGTACTTC
CSVYRGVGETQYF
>TRBV27|NA|TRBJ2-1|NA
TGTGCCAGCAGGGATCCCCGAGAGACCCAGTTCTTC
CASRDPRETQFF
>TRBV5-1|NA|TRBJ2-5|many
TGCGCCAGTTCGAGAAGCGTCCAAGAGACCCAGTACTTC
CASSRSVQETQYF
>TRBV20-1|NA|TRBJ1-2|NA
TGCAGTGCTACCCGCCAGGCCGTGCTAGCTAACTATGGCTACACCTTC
CSATRQAVLANYGYTF
>TRBV6-5|TRBD1|TRBJ1-2|NA
TGTGCCAGCAGCTTAGAGGGGGCGCTTCCCCATGGCTACACCTTC
CASSLEGALPHGYTF
>TRBV20-1|NA|TRBJ1-1|NA
TGCAGTGCTAGAGGGGGAGGGACGAACACTGAAGCTTTCTTT
CSARGGGTNTEAFF
>TRBV7-3|NA|TRBJ2-3|NA
TGTGCCAGCAGCCGAAGATACGACGGTAGCACAGATACGCAGTATTTT
CASSRRYDGSTDTQYF
>TRBV3-1|NA|TRBJ1-1|NA
TGTGCCAGCAGCCGCGTCGACAGGAACACTGAAGCTTTCTTT
CASSRVDRNTEAFF
>TRBV7-9|TRBD2|TRBJ2-3|many
TGTGCCAGCAGCTTTCCGAAGGTAGCGGGGAAGCGCCCAGATACGCAGTATTTT
CASSFPKVAGKRPDTQYF
>TRBV20-1|NA|TRBJ1-1|few
TGCAGTGCGAATGCAGGGGATATGAACACTGAAGCTTTCTTT
CSANAGDMNTEAFF
>TRBV7-2|NA|TRBJ1-2|few
TGTGCCAGCAGCCCTCAATCGGGGGGGCGGCAATATGGCTACACCTTC
CASSPQSGGRQYGYTF
>TRBV9|NA|TRBJ2-3|few
TGTGCCAGCAGCGTACGTCTCGCAGATACGCAGTATTTT
CASSVRLADTQYF
>TRBV16|NA|TRBJ1-6|once
TGTGCCAGCAGCCAAGGTCGGGGTTCAGGATCACCCCTCCACTTT
CASSQGRGSGSPLHF
>TRBV11-2|NA|TRBJ2-1|few
TGTGCCAGCAGCTTAGAGGGTGGCGAGCAGTTCTTC
CASSLEGGEQFF
>TRBV7-2|TRBD2|TRBJ2-1|NA
TGTGCCAGCAGCTCCTCTCTAGCGGGGGGAGAGACCCAGTTCTTC
CASSSSLAGGETQFF
>TRBV29-1|NA|TRBJ1-1|NA
TGCAGCGTTTCCAGGGGCAAAAACACTGGAGCTTTCTTT
CSVSRGKNTGAFF
>TRBV9|NA|TRBJ2-2|NA
TGTGCCAGCAGCGACAGGAACACCGGGGAGCTGTTTTTT
CASSDRNTGELFF
>TRBV29-1|NA|TRBJ1-1|few
TGCAGCGTTGAAAGACTACTGGGGGCTGAAGCTTTCTTT
CSVERLLGAEAFF
>TRBV2|NA|TRBJ2-3|many
TGTGCCAGCAGCCCCCGGACTAATACGCAGTATTTT
CASSPRTNTQYF
>TRBV10-2|TRBD2|TRBJ2-7|NA
TGCGCCAGCAGTGCGGATAGCGGGGGATACGAGCAGTACTTC
CASSADSGGYEQYF
>TRBV12-3/TRBV12-4|NA|TRBJ1-1|NA
TGTGCCAGCAGGGGAGGGAGGGACAACACTGAAGCTTTCTTT
CASRGGRDNTEAFF
>TRBV20-1|NA|TRBJ1-2|NA
TGCAGTGATAACTATGGCTACACCTTC
CSDNYGYTF
>TRBV5-1|TRBD1|TRBJ2-5|few
TGCGCCAGCAGCTTGGGAGGGACAGGGTCGAATGAGCAGTACTTC
CASSLGGTGSNEQYF
>TRBV6-2/TRBV6-3|NA|TRBJ1-6|NA
TGTGCCAGCAGGCGGACAAGCAATAATTCACCCCTCCACTTT
CASRRTSNNSPLHF
>TRBV20-1|NA|TRBJ2-5|few
TGCAGTGCTAACAAGCAAGAGACCCAGTACTTC
CSANKQETQYF
>TRBV7-9|NA|TRBJ2-1|NA
TGTGCCAGCAGCTTGGTAGGATATTCTTCCTACAATGAGCAGTTCTTC
CASSLVGYSSYNEQFF
>TRBV2|NA|TRBJ1-5|NA
TGTGCCAGCAGGGGGGGAGGGGGGCCTTTTCAGCCCCAGCATTTT
CASRGGGGPFQPQHF
>TRBV3-1|TRBD1|TRBJ2-3|few
TGTGCCAGCAGCCAGTCGGGGGGACAGGGGGAGTCAGATACGCAGTATTTT
CASSQSGGQGESDTQYF
>TRBV29-1|NA|TRBJ2-7|few
TGCAGCGTTGAAGATGAGGGAAACGAGCAGTACTTC
CSVEDEGNEQYF
>TRBV7-8|NA|TRBJ2-3|few
TGTGCCAGCAGCTTAGCGACGGGGGGCAGTACGCAGTATTTT
CASSLATGGSTQYF
>TRBV4-3|TRBD1|TRBJ1-1|NA
TGCGCCAGCAGCCCATCGACAGGGGACACTGAAGCTTTCTTT
CASSPSTGDTEAFF
>TRBV28|TRBD2|TRBJ2-1|few
TGTGCCAGCAGTACAGGGACTAGCACTCCCTCCTACAATGAGCAGTTCTTC
CASSTGTSTPSYNEQFF
>TRBV7-2|NA|TRBJ2-5|few
TGTGCCAGCAGCCTACCACGGGCCAGACTAGAGACCCAGTACTTC
CASSLPRARLETQYF
>TRBV5-1|TRBD1|TRBJ2-5|NA
TGCGCCAGCAGCGCCATCCATTTTCTAAGACAGGGGGTTCGAGAGACCCAGTACTTC
CASSAIHFLRQGVRETQYF